Each of the 12 T cell receptor beta chains below was sequenced from the same sample in a study of PD-L1 blockade in urothelial cancer. Time point specified: peripheral blood 6 weeks after treatment start. Clones were read by immunoSEQ multiplex PCR, and TCRdb kept only the in-frame ones, dropping some. The sample includes more than 95,000 clones, roughly 90% of them seen just once. Source: PBMCs, taken around atezolizumab (anti-PD-L1) treatment. These receptors came from a man aged 55 to 70 with urothelial cancer.

This clone has just one count. The chain combines TRBV7-6 with TRBJ2-5; possible D gene TRBD2, 6 bases. The CDR3 length is 18 residues. Germline CDR1 and CDR2: SGHVS and FNYEAQ. Trimming removed 1 base from V and 4 bases from J, with 22 bases in between. CDR3 in DNA: TGTGCCAGCAGCTTAGGGGGGGTGGGACGTCGACGGGGAGAGACCCAGTACTTC. Amino acids: CASSLGGVGRRRGETQYF.

The chain is built from TRBV9 and TRBJ2-3; TRBD2 might be the D (6 bases). This CDR3 region has 15 residues. The germline gives CDR1 SGDLS, CDR2 YYNGEE. V lost 3 bases and J 4 bases, leaving 15 bases between the germline ends. This chain's CDR3 is CASSGPGGEADTQYF. CDR3 bases: TGTGCCAGCAGCGGCCCCGGTGGGGAGGCAGATACGCAGTATTTT.

This chain uses TRBV9 with TRBJ2-1; perhaps TRBD2 as D (5 bases). Germline lookup yields CDR1 SGDLS and CDR2 YYNGEE. V lost 0 bases and J 7 bases, leaving 8 bases between the germline ends. The CDR3 contains 13 residues. As DNA, the CDR3 is TGTGCCAGCAGCGTAGCTAGCACGAATGAGCAGTTCTTC. Residues: CASSVASTNEQFF.

This chain links TRBV30 with TRBJ1-4; 8 bases are shared with TRBD1. Germline V gene lookup returns CDR1 GTSNPN and CDR2 SVGIG (reference sequence). This CDR3 region has 15 residues. Losses at the gene ends were 4 bases for V and 7 bases for J; bases not matched to a gene: 11. In nucleotides, the CDR3 is TGTGCCTGGACCGCCGGGACAGGAGTCGGTGAAAAACTGTTTTTT. It codes for CAWTAGTGVGEKLFF. Supplemented by reference TRBV30 and TRBJ1-4, the full variable domain reads SQTIHQWPATLVQPVGSPLSLECTVEGTSNPNLYWYRQAAGRGLQLLFYSVGIGQISSEVPQNLSASRPQDRQFILSSKKLLLSDSGFYLCAWTAGTGVGEKLFFGSGTQLSVL.

This chain joins TRBV10-3 and TRBJ2-7, with D tentatively TRBD1 (6 bases). V shed 4 bases and J shed 3 bases, with 10 bases lying between them. The CDR3 spans 13 residues. In germline, CDR1 is ENHRY, CDR2 SYGVKD. CDR3 sequence: CAISVTGNYEQYF. The CDR3 nucleotides read TGTGCCATCAGTGTTACAGGGAACTACGAGCAGTACTTC.

This rearrangement joins TRBV7-3 to TRBJ2-3, with D perhaps matching TRBD2 (7 bases). Germline assignment: CDR1 SGHTA and CDR2 FQGTGA. V was pared by 5 bases and J by 1 base, with 16 bases between. This CDR3 region has 16 residues. The CDR3 region is CASSPSGGGGTDTQYF. CDR3 sequence (DNA): TGTGCCAGCAGCCCTTCTGGGGGGGGCGGCACAGATACGCAGTATTTT.

This chain joins TRBV2 and TRBJ2-1; 8 bases match TRBD2. The CDR3 totals 13 residues. CDR1 and CDR2 (germline): SNHLY, FYNNEI. J gave up 8 bases and V 7 bases, and 7 bases lay outside the gene matches. CDR3 DNA: TGTGCCAGCAAGGATAGCGGGGCCCATGAGCAGTTCTTC. Translated: CASKDSGAHEQFF.

The rearrangement joins TRBV27 to TRBJ2-2; D not resolved. V was clipped by 2 bases and J by 4 bases, with 8 bases between them. CDR3 size: 14 residues. Germline V gene sequence: CDR1 MNHEY, CDR2 SMNVEV (reference sequence). The CDR3 loop reads CASSLEFATGELFF. The CDR3 nucleotides are TGTGCCAGCAGTTTAGAGTTTGCCACCGGGGAGCTGTTTTTT.

The rearrangement links TRBV18 to TRBJ2-7; TRBD1 agrees at 11 bases. The V segment lost 0 bases and the J segment 3 bases; nucleotides outside the gene matches: 1. This CDR3 has 15 amino acids. Germline CDR1 and CDR2: KGHSH and LQKENI. The CDR3 spells CASSPPGTGGYEQYF. The CDR3 nucleotides are TGTGCCAGCTCACCACCCGGGACAGGGGGCTACGAGCAGTACTTC.

The chain is built from TRBV7-9 and TRBJ2-2, with unresolved D. Germline-derived CDR1 and CDR2 are SEHNR and FQNEAQ (reference sequence). V was trimmed by 5 bases and J by 7 bases, leaving 8 bases between them. The CDR3 spans 12 residues. This chain's CDR3 is CASSRRDGELFF. The CDR3 DNA reads TGTGCCAGCAGCCGTCGAGACGGGGAGCTGTTTTTT.

The genes are TRBV27 and TRBJ2-3; 11 nucleotides align to TRBD1. CDR3 size: 13 residues. CDR1 and CDR2 from the germline V gene are MNHEY and SMNVEV (reference sequence). The junction had 2 bases not matched to a gene; V was cut back by 8 bases and J by 4 bases. Here the CDR3 DNA reads TGTGCCAGCCGGACAGGGGGCGCAGATACGCAGTATTTT. It yields the protein CASRTGGADTQYF.

The genes are TRBV29-1 and TRBJ2-7, with no clear D. Germline V lookup: CDR1 SQVTM, CDR2 ANQGSEA. This CDR3 comprises 12 residues. V dropped 4 bases and J dropped 6 bases, with 13 bases sitting between them. CDR3 in DNA: TGCAGCGTTGGGCTAGTGTCGGCCGAGCAGTACTTC. Residues: CSVGLVSAEQYF.